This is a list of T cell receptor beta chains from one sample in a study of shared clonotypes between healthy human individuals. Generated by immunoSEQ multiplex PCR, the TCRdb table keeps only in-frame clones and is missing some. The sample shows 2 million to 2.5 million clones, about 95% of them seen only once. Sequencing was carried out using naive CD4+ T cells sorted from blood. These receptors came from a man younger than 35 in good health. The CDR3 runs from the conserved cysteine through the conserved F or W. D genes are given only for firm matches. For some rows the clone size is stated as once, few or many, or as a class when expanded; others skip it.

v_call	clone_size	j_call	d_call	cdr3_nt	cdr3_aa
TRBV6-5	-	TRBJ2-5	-	TGTGCCAGCAGTTTAGCAGACAGTCGCAGAGAGACCCAGTACTTC	CASSLADSRRETQYF
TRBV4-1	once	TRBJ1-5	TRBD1	TGCGCCAGCAGCCAAGACGGACAGGACCAAAGCAATCAGCCCCAGCATTTT	CASSQDGQDQSNQPQHF
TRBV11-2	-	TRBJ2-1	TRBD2	TGTGCCAGCAGCTTAGCGGGTAGCGGGGTGTACAATGAGCAGTTCTTC	CASSLAGSGVYNEQFF
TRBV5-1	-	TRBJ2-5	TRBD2	TGCGCCAGCAGCTTGGACCCAGCGGGAGTGGGTGAGACCCAGTACTTC	CASSLDPAGVGETQYF
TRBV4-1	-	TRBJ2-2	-	TGCGCCAGCAGCCAAGCCAGGGATGTCCTGTTTTTT	CASSQARDVLFF
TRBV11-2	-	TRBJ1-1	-	TGTGCCAGCACCAGTGAGAGGGACACTGAAGCTTTCTTT	CASTSERDTEAFF
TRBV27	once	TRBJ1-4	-	TGTGCCAGCAGTTTAGAACCGACAGTAACTAATGAAAAACTGTTTTTT	CASSLEPTVTNEKLFF
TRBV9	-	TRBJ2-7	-	TGTGCCAGCAGCCAAAGGTCCTCCTACGAGCAGTACTTC	CASSQRSSYEQYF
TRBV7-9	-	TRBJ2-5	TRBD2	TGTGCCAGCAGCTTCATAGCGGGGTTTGGGGAGACCCAGTACTTC	CASSFIAGFGETQYF
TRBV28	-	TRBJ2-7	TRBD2	TGTGCCAGCAGTTCCGGGGGGTCTAGTTACGAGCAGTACTTC	CASSSGGSSYEQYF